This T cell receptor beta chain came from a study of T cell responses to AZD1222 COVID-19 vaccine. Overall study findings and caveats: Spike-wide coverage was observed for vaccine-associated CD4 TCRs, with dominant responses at 160-218 and 743-854. Donors in the cohort were predominantly white British and more often female, and clonal diversity was possibly underestimated.

The CDR3 is made up of 15 amino acids. With 0 bases removed from V and 6 bases from J, the gap between germline ends came to 15 bases. Germline CDR1 MGHRA, CDR2 YSYEKL. Comments on this clone: Antigen: not known.

Only in-frame clones appear in the TCRdb table, and some are missing; sequencing was by immunoSEQ multiplex PCR. The profile shows 170,000 or so clones, 87% of them singletons. Sample: peripheral blood, taken on day 0 of AZD1222 vaccination. V usage is TRBV4-1 and J usage is TRBJ2-7; D ambiguous. The receptor comes from an adult in good health. The chain's CDR3 is CASSQDLSTLGEQYF. In DNA, the CDR3 is TGCGCCAGCAGCCAAGATCTATCTACCCTCGGCGAGCAGTACTTC.